This T cell receptor (beta chain) was obtained from a study of blood T cell repertoires in COVID-19. Sequencing used immunoSEQ multiplex PCR; TCRdb keeps in-frame clones, though not all of them. The sample comprises under 50,000 clones, 85% to 95% of which are singletons, and roughly 1% rests with the top ten. V lost 4 bases and J 6 bases, leaving 13 bases between the germline ends. The CDR3 covers 13 residues. The germline gives CDR1 SNHLY, CDR2 FYNNEI. The sequencing input was peripheral blood. This receptor was identified in a man aged 55-75 years with COVID-19, enrolled during active disease. This chain links TRBV2 with TRBJ2-7; D possibly corresponds to TRBD2 (6 bases). CDR3 nucleotide sequence: TGTGCCAGCAGTGTACGCAGGGAGGCCGAGCAGTACTTC. The encoded protein is CASSVRREAEQYF.